This TCR beta chain came from a study of T cell responses to AZD1222 COVID-19 vaccine. V was cut by 8 bases and J by 1 base, with 32 bases left in between. The CDR3 is made up of 20 amino acids. CDR1 and CDR2 (germline): LNHDA, SQIVND (reference sequence). With respect to this clone: Other DNA sequences from this sample encode an identical CDR3 as well.

Data came from immunoSEQ multiplex PCR; TCRdb stores just in-frame clones and leaves some out. The sample lists over 55,000 clones; about four fifths were seen once. The TCR originated in an adult who received the AZD1222 COVID-19 vaccine. The chain uses TRBV19 and TRBJ2-5; tentative D call: TRBD2 (7 bases). The sample in question was peripheral blood, obtained 28 days after the second AZD1222 dose. CDR3 protein: CASRGAPRGVRGISQETQYF. Written as DNA, the CDR3 is TGTGCCAGTCGGGGGGCCCCCCGGGGGGTCAGGGGAATATCCCAAGAGACCCAGTACTTC.